Below, 30 T cell receptor beta chains from the same sample are listed, as sequenced in a study of T cell repertoires in cytomegalovirus infection. Via MiXCR, TCRdb re-called the reads, giving one row per CDR3 protein. Of roughly 150,000 distinct CDR3 sequences in the sample, roughly a quarter were seen once. The sample was PBMCs. These receptors were collected from a human donor in good health (CMV status not recorded). Some clones in this sample may be carry-over from other donors' samples.

Many counts were recorded for this clonotype. J is TRBJ1-2 and V is TRBV7-2; TRBD1 agrees at 8 bases. The CDR3 sequence is 14 residues long. Germline lookup yields CDR1 SGHTA and CDR2 FQGNSA. Losses at the gene ends were 7 bases for V and 2 bases for J; bases not matched to a gene: 6. For the CDR3, the DNA is TGTGCCAGCAAACCGGGACAGGCAAACTATGGCTACACCTTC. As protein: CASKPGQANYGYTF.

The V gene is TRBV12-3 or TRBV12-4, the J gene TRBJ1-5; 11 bases line up with TRBD1. J lost 6 bases, V lost 3 bases, and 1 base had no gene match. The CDR3 length is 14 residues. CDR3 nucleotides: TGTGCCAGCAGTTTGGGACAGGGGGTTCAGCCCCAGCATTTT. Its protein product is CASSLGQGVQPQHF.

Ten or more counts support this clonotype. The chain couples TRBV7-8 to TRBJ2-1; possibly TRBD2 for D (6 bases). This CDR3 spans 16 amino acids. V was pared by 5 bases and J by 2 bases, with 16 bases between. Germline lookup yields CDR1 SGHVS and CDR2 FQNEAQ. CDR3: CASSPRDLTTYNEQFF. CDR3 sequence (DNA): TGTGCCAGCAGCCCCAGGGACTTGACAACCTACAATGAGCAGTTCTTC.

CDR3 in amino acids: CASSSPGRTYQETQYF. DNA for the CDR3: TGTGCCAGCAGCTCCCCGGGCCGGACCTACCAAGAGACCCAGTACTTC. V gene TRBV28 combines with J gene TRBJ2-5; D is unclear. The CDR3 loop spans 16 amino acids. V lost 6 bases and J 0 bases, leaving 17 bases between the germline ends. Germline V gene data show CDR1 as MDHEN and CDR2 as SYDVKM.

This clonotype was found many times. J is TRBJ1-2 and V is TRBV7-2; D is unclear. V lost 7 bases and J 8 bases, leaving 23 bases between the germline ends. The CDR3 totals 15 residues. Germline CDR1 reads SGHTA; CDR2 reads FQGNSA. The chain's CDR3 is CASTQRAVGSGGYTF. For the CDR3, the DNA is TGTGCCAGCACTCAGCGGGCCGTCGGCTCTGGCGGCTACACCTTC.

The chain links TRBV28 to TRBJ2-7; either TRBD1 or TRBD2 may supply D (6 bases each). With 7 bases removed from V and 5 bases from J, the gap between germline ends came to 15 bases. This CDR3 contains 13 residues. Germline CDR1 is MDHEN and CDR2 is SYDVKM. CDR3 protein: CASTPSGANEQYF. The CDR3 DNA is TGTGCCAGCACCCCTTCGGGGGCGAACGAGCAGTACTTC.

The table lists this clonotype with many counts. V and J are TRBV7-2 and TRBJ1-1; D remains ambiguous. Germline V gene sequence: CDR1 SGHTA, CDR2 FQGNSA. V lost 4 bases to trimming and J lost 0 bases, with 9 bases between them. There are 14 residues in the CDR3. CDR3 nucleotides: TGTGCCAGCAGCTCGCCGGGAGTGAACACTGAAGCTTTCTTT. This translates into CASSSPGVNTEAFF.

This clonotype turned up a few times. DNA for the CDR3: TGTGCCAGCAGTTCTGGGGGTGGCGGCTACGAGCAGTACTTC. It encodes CASSSGGGGYEQYF. The V gene is TRBV28, the J gene TRBJ2-7, with D perhaps assigned TRBD1 or TRBD2 (5 bases each). The CDR3 runs to 14 residues. Deletions cut 4 bases from V and 3 bases from J, with 13 bases between. The V gene's germline CDR1 is MDHEN and CDR2 SYDVKM.

CDR3 sequence reads: CASSSTGRNQPQHF. The CDR3 nucleotides are TGTGCCAGCAGTTCGACAGGCCGCAATCAGCCCCAGCATTTT. The chain couples TRBV27 to TRBJ1-5, with D possibly being TRBD1 (6 bases). Trimming shortened V by 4 bases and J by 2 bases, and 9 bases separated the two germline ends. CDR1 is MNHEY, CDR2 SMNVEV, per germline (reference sequence). CDR3 length equals 14 residues.

This clonotype was seen ten or more times. The rearrangement uses TRBV7-2 and TRBJ2-7, with 7 bases fitting TRBD2. Germline assignment: CDR1 SGHTA and CDR2 FQGNSA. The CDR3 is 17 amino acids. V lost 1 base to trimming and J lost 0 bases; unmatched junction nucleotides: 9. This CDR3 is CASSLGGKGGSSYEQYF. The CDR3 nucleotides read TGTGCCAGCAGCTTAGGTGGTAAGGGAGGGAGCTCCTACGAGCAGTACTTC.

As regards this clonotype: Given a much more abundant clone one base away, this may be a read error. The CDR3 here is CAGSLFGGAWANVLTF. The CDR3, as DNA: TGTGCCGGCAGCCTCTTCGGGGGCGCGTGGGCCAACGTCCTGACTTTC. This chain links TRBV7-9 with TRBJ2-6; D is perhaps TRBD1 or TRBD2 (6 bases each). Germline CDR1 SEHNR, CDR2 FQNEAQ (reference sequence). The CDR3 contains 16 residues. Drawing the rest from reference TRBV7-9 and TRBJ2-6, the complete variable domain is DTGVSQNPRHKITKRGQNVTFRCDPISEHNRLYWYRQTLGQGPEFLTYFQNEAQLEKSRLLSDRFSAERPKGSFSTLEIQRTEQGDSAMYLCAGSLFGGAWANVLTFGAGSRLTVL.

This rearrangement joins TRBV29-1 to TRBJ2-3; no reliable D call. Trimming took off 4 bases at V and 0 bases at J, with 8 bases between the two ends. Per germline, CDR1 SQVTM and CDR2 ANQGSEA. The CDR3 sequence is 13 residues long. The CDR3 loop reads CSVARLSTDTQYF. CDR3 sequence (DNA): TGCAGCGTTGCCCGCCTAAGCACAGATACGCAGTATTTT.

V and J are TRBV28 and TRBJ2-7; a possible D gene is TRBD1 (6 bases). The germline V gene encodes CDR1 MDHEN and CDR2 SYDVKM. The CDR3 runs 13 residues. With 6 bases removed from V and 4 bases from J, the gap between germline ends came to 13 bases. The CDR3 loop is CASSPPDRYEQYF. Written as DNA, the CDR3 is TGTGCCAGCAGCCCCCCCGACAGGTACGAGCAGTACTTC.

This rearrangement joins TRBV12-3 or TRBV12-4 to TRBJ2-3; no reliable D call. The V and J ends lost 3 bases and 0 bases respectively, with 7 bases between them. The CDR3 runs 14 residues. CDR3 sequence (DNA): TGTGCCAGCAGTTTTAAGACAAGCACAGATACGCAGTATTTT. This encodes CASSFKTSTDTQYF.

This clonotype was observed many times. The gene calls are TRBV7-8 and TRBJ2-7; no definite D call. This CDR3 contains 15 residues. The V gene lost 6 bases and the J gene lost 1 base, with 16 bases spanning the gap. Per the germline V gene, CDR1 is SGHVS and CDR2 is FQNEAQ. This CDR3 is CASSPRRLPSYEQYF. CDR3 sequence (DNA): TGTGCCAGCAGTCCTAGAAGGTTACCTTCCTACGAGCAGTACTTC.

This clonotype was counted ten times or more. The J gene is TRBJ2-3, the V gene TRBV12-3 or TRBV12-4, with 13 bases lining up with TRBD2. This CDR3 has 15 residues. V was pared by 6 bases and J by 6 bases, with 6 bases of the junction left unmatched. Here the CDR3 DNA reads TGTGCCAGCAGCCGACTAGCGGGGGGCCCGGATACGCAGTATTTT. Translating it yields CASSRLAGGPDTQYF.

The sample holds one count of this clonotype. With a much larger clone just one base away, this may be a read error. V usage is TRBV7-8 and J usage is TRBJ2-7, with a tentative D call TRBD2 (5 bases). The germline gives CDR1 SGHVS, CDR2 FQNEAQ. The CDR3 has 12 amino acids. CDR3 DNA: TGTTCCAGCAGCTTTAACCGGGGTGAGCAGTACTTC. Translated: CSSSFNRGEQYF.

This clonotype has only a few counts. The V gene is TRBV28, the J gene TRBJ1-5, with unresolved D. Germline V gives CDR1 MDHEN, CDR2 SYDVKM. The CDR3 spans 12 residues. The V and J ends lost 7 bases and 2 bases respectively, with 6 bases between them. The DNA of the CDR3 is TGTGCCAGCATATCTGGCAATCAGCCCCAGCATTTT. It translates to CASISGNQPQHF.

The V call is TRBV7-9, the J call TRBJ2-3, with D uncertain. The CDR3 spans 16 residues. Germline loops: CDR1 SEHNR, CDR2 FQNEAQ (reference sequence). The V end lost 2 bases, the J end lost 1 base, and 13 bases lay between the germline ends. CDR3 in amino acids: CASSLRLSLGTDTQYF. For the CDR3, the DNA is TGTGCCAGCAGCTTAAGACTCTCCTTGGGCACAGATACGCAGTATTTT. Full variable domain (outside the CDR3, taken from reference TRBV7-9 and TRBJ2-3): DTGVSQNPRHKITKRGQNVTFRCDPISEHNRLYWYRQTLGQGPEFLTYFQNEAQLEKSRLLSDRFSAERPKGSFSTLEIQRTEQGDSAMYLCASSLRLSLGTDTQYFGPGTRLTVL.

The CDR3 DNA reads TGCATCGAGGGTAATTCACCCCTCCACTTT. This translates into CIEGNSPLHF. This chain connects TRBV20-1 to TRBJ1-6; no firm D call. Germline CDR1 DFQATT, CDR2 SNEGSKA (reference sequence). CDR3 size: 10 residues.

V and J are TRBV2 and TRBJ2-3; a possible D gene is TRBD1 (5 bases). Germline CDR1 SNHLY, CDR2 FYNNEI. V lost 6 bases and J 0 bases, leaving 16 bases between the germline ends. This CDR3 comprises 16 residues. The CDR3 region has the DNA TGTGCCAGCAGGGTAGACAGTCTACCTAGCACAGATACGCAGTATTTT. Translating it yields CASRVDSLPSTDTQYF.

V and J are TRBV7-9 and TRBJ2-6; 7 positions agree with TRBD1. CDR3 length: 15 residues. V was pared by 5 bases and J by 2 bases, with 3 bases of the junction left unmatched. The germline gives CDR1 SEHNR, CDR2 FQNEAQ (reference sequence). CDR3 nucleotide sequence: TGTGCCAGCAGCCCCGGACAGGCTGGGGCCAACGTCCTGACTTTC. Amino acids: CASSPGQAGANVLTF.

This clonotype was counted many times. CDR3 coding DNA: TGTGCCAGCAGCGACAGGGGCAGTAATTCACCCCTCCACTTT. This codes for CASSDRGSNSPLHF. V and J are TRBV7-2 and TRBJ1-6, with 8 bases aligning to TRBD1. The CDR3 totals 14 residues. CDR1 and CDR2 (germline): SGHTA, FQGNSA. The ends lost 5 bases at V and 6 bases at J; junction bases unmatched: 3. Filled out from reference TRBV7-2 and TRBJ1-6, the complete variable domain reads GAGVSQSPSNKVTEKGKDVELRCDPISGHTALYWYRQSLGQGLEFLIYFQGNSAPDKSGLPSDRFSAERTGGSVSTLTIQRTQQEDSAVYLCASSDRGSNSPLHFGNGTRLTVT.

The chain joins TRBV28 to TRBJ2-2, with D possibly being TRBD2 (5 bases). The germline V gene encodes CDR1 MDHEN and CDR2 SYDVKM. The CDR3 extends over 18 amino acids. The germline V and J ends were trimmed by 6 bases and 7 bases, with 27 bases remaining between them. In DNA form, the CDR3 reads TGTGCCAGCAGCTCCATACCCCCAGACTTATTTGGGAGCGGGGAGCTGTTTTTT. Its protein product is CASSSIPPDLFGSGELFF. Complete variable domain (other parts from reference TRBV28 and TRBJ2-2): DVKVTQSSRYLVKRTGEKVFLECVQDMDHENMFWYRQDPGLGLRLIYFSYDVKMKEKGDIPEGYSVSREKKERFSLILESASTNQTSMYLCASSSIPPDLFGSGELFFGEGSRLTVL.

This clonotype was counted at least ten times. This chain joins TRBV5-4 and TRBJ1-1, with unresolved D. CDR3 length equals 13 residues. V was pared by 4 bases and J by 0 bases, with 7 bases between. Per the germline V gene, CDR1 is SGHNT and CDR2 is YYREEE (reference sequence). CDR3 amino acids: CASSKSLNTEAFF. CDR3 DNA sequence: TGTGCCAGCAGCAAGAGCTTGAACACTGAAGCTTTCTTT.

The gene calls are TRBV5-4 and TRBJ2-5, with D possibly matching TRBD2 (6 bases). The length of the CDR3 is 15 residues. Trimming stripped 1 base from V and 5 bases from J, with 15 bases between. CDR1 SGHNT and CDR2 YYREEE come from the germline V gene (reference sequence). The chain's CDR3 is CASSLWSGVGETQYF. In DNA form, the CDR3 reads TGTGCCAGCAGCTTGTGGTCGGGAGTCGGCGAGACCCAGTACTTC.

The CDR3 coding sequence is TGTGCCATCAATACTAGGGGTGGCAATCAGCCCCAGCATTTT. This sequence encodes CAINTRGGNQPQHF. The chain links TRBV12-3 or TRBV12-4 to TRBJ1-5, with a tentative D call TRBD1 (5 bases). Trimming stripped 10 bases from V and 2 bases from J, with 15 bases between. This CDR3 spans 14 amino acids.

V usage is TRBV5-6 and J usage is TRBJ2-7; TRBD1 matches 7 bases. V lost 4 bases to trimming and J lost 1 base; unmatched junction nucleotides: 5. This CDR3 is built from 14 residues. Per germline, CDR1 SGHDT and CDR2 YYEEEE. In DNA, the CDR3 is TGTGCCAGCAGCCCAGGACAGGAATCCTACGAGCAGTACTTC. This encodes CASSPGQESYEQYF.

The sample holds a few counts of this clonotype. The genes are TRBV2 and TRBJ2-3; D possibly matches TRBD1 or TRBD2 (5 bases each). In germline, CDR1 is SNHLY, CDR2 FYNNEI. The ends were cut back, 8 bases at V and 1 base at J, with 10 bases in the middle. There are 13 residues in the CDR3. The CDR3 DNA follows: TGTGCCAGCGGGGGTGTGGGCACAGATACGCAGTATTTT. Translation gives CASGGVGTDTQYF.

This rearrangement joins TRBV20-1 to TRBJ2-1; D might be TRBD2 (5 bases). The V gene lost 0 bases and the J gene lost 6 bases, with 27 bases spanning the gap. The length of the CDR3 is 19 residues. The germline gives CDR1 DFQATT, CDR2 SNEGSKA (reference sequence). The CDR3: CSARDPQRLDYYNGNEQFF. The CDR3 DNA reads TGCAGTGCTAGAGATCCCCAACGACTTGACTATTATAATGGCAATGAGCAGTTCTTC.